This T cell receptor beta chain was documented in a study of blood T cell repertoires in COVID-19. Study at large: Italy, Spain and the United States were the sources of the convalescent and acute COVID-19 samples. In each case, the material was cDNA or gDNA derived from T cells, B-cell-depleted T cells, or PBMCs.

The V gene's germline CDR1 is MNHNY and CDR2 SVGAGI (reference sequence). Trimming removed 6 bases from V and 5 bases from J, with 13 bases in between. The CDR3 consists of 13 residues. Original methodology: Amplification from reference gene primers served as the basis for estimated nucleated cell counts. The table came from immunoSEQ multiplex PCR; TCRdb's copy has only in-frame clones and leaves some out. Clone size and V and J calls were adopted from that table, with D and trimming inferred from the DNA. The repertoire includes around 200,000 clones, over 70% of them detected once, and under 3% sits in the top ten.

The sequenced material came from peripheral blood. The chain couples TRBV6-6 to TRBJ1-1, with a weak D call TRBD1 (6 bases). This clonotype originated in a man aged 50 to 59 with active or convalescent COVID-19. In nucleotides, the CDR3 is TGTGCCAGCAGCCTACAGGGTGGGACTGAAGCTTTCTTT. The encoded protein is CASSLQGGTEAFF.